This T cell receptor (beta chain) appears in the sequencing data of a study of graft-versus-host responses after intestinal transplantation. Turning to the study itself: Recipients across the board were started on anti-thymocyte globulin induction, then kept on tacrolimus and steroids for about 3 years.

On this clone itself: The antigen is unknown.

The CDR3 extends over 15 amino acids. CDR1 is SGHTA, CDR2 FQGNSA, per germline. Trimming removed 4 bases from V and 5 bases from J, with 15 bases in between. Generated by immunoSEQ multiplex PCR, the TCRdb table keeps only in-frame clones and is missing some. Among roughly 100,000 clones, under 95% were seen once, and the ten largest hold roughly 1.2%. Study-wide findings and caveats: The recipient marrow held GvH clones, and some of them showed up first in ileum or blood.

This chain joins TRBV7-2 and TRBJ2-1, with a possible D match to TRBD1 (6 bases). The starting material was unstimulated CD8+ T cells sorted from spleen or lymph node cells, obtained before intestinal transplant. The receptor's source is a human donor who received an intestinal transplant. Here the CDR3 reads CASSYLQGPDNEQFF. The CDR3 DNA reads as TGTGCCAGCAGCTATCTACAGGGCCCGGACAATGAGCAGTTCTTC.